This TCR beta chain was sequenced during a study of CD8+ T cells in alopecia areata. Turning to the study itself: Twice a day, 5 to 10 mg of oral tofacitinib was administered to treated patients. Dosing with tofacitinib proceeded for 6 to 18 months, followed by 6 months off drug.

Treatment described: oral pan-JAK inhibitor, 5-10 mg twice daily. Extraction and reverse transcription of RNA yielded cDNA as the sequencing template. The data were produced by immunoSEQ multiplex PCR, yet TCRdb's version contains in-frame clones alone and is incomplete. The table lists about 180,000 clones, 53% of them singletons. The CDR3 has 15 residues. The ends lost 2 bases at V and 0 bases at J; junction bases unmatched: 6. CDR1 is SQVTM, CDR2 ANQGSEA, per germline. Concerning this clone itself: Antigen specificity is unknown.

Notes on the study in general: Greater clonality was observed in lesional scalp samples, especially alopecia totalis/universalis, versus normal scalp. When scalp samples are sequenced, resident alphabeta T cells of normal skin are also captured.

This TCR was sampled from a human donor with alopecia areata. The sequencing here drew on CD8+ T cells sorted from blood, taken at week 24, from a patient treated with tofacitinib. The chain joins TRBV29-1 to TRBJ2-7; 8 positions agree with TRBD2. CDR3 loop: CSVELAGFSSYEQYF. The CDR3 DNA follows: TGCAGCGTTGAACTAGCGGGCTTCAGCTCCTACGAGCAGTACTTC.